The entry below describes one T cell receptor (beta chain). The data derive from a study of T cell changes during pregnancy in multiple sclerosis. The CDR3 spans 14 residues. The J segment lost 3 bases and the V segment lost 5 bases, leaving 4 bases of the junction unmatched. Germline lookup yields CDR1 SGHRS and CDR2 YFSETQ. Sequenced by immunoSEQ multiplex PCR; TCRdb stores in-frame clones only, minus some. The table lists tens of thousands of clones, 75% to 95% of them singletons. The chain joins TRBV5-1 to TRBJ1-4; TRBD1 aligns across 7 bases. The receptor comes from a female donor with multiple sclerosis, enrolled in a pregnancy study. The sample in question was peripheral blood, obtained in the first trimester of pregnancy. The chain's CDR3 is CASRAGGANEKLFF. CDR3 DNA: TGCGCCAGCAGAGCAGGGGGTGCTAATGAAAAACTGTTTTTT.